This T cell receptor beta chain was retrieved from a study of blood T cell repertoires in COVID-19 (dated by TCRdb to 2018 to 2021). Turning to the overall study: The collaborator samples originated in the United States, Italy and Spain and spanned the acute and convalescent phases of COVID-19. The samples were drawn from two sources: the first 160 participants of the ongoing ImmuneRACE study, and 950 to 1,500 subjects contributed by 6 global collaborators. The material from the prospective study consisted of cDNA or gDNA derived from T cells, B-cell-depleted T cells, or PBMCs. Where available, HLA class I and class II types were taken from metadata supplied by the sample provider and were not determined by assay-based typing. Deeply sampled blood TCRbeta repertoires from subjects exposed to, actively infected with, or recovered from COVID-19 were included in the dataset. The repertoires were made available in a free public database intended to serve as a resource for research on the immune response to SARS-CoV-2. A de-identified subject ID, COVID-19 status, age in years and sex were almost always included in the sample metadata.

Study-wide findings and limitations: The quantity of clinical and demographic metadata differed by source and by participant and was supplied without curation.

Collaborating institutions collected whole blood in K2EDTA tubes following their own protocols. For TCRbeta analysis, collaborators shipped samples in one of three forms: frozen whole blood, isolated PBMCs, or DNA extracted from either of those sample types. V lost 0 bases and J lost 4 bases; the stretch between them is 12 bases long. CDR1 GTSNPN and CDR2 SVGIG were looked up in the germline V gene (reference sequence). The CDR3 measures 14 amino acids from cysteine to phenylalanine. Only CDR3 DNA remains: 42 bases, in frame from the first base. TCRbeta CDR3 regions were amplified from genomic DNA using the immunoSEQ Assay, a bias-controlled multiplex PCR. The source study handled its data this way. The number of nucleated cells in each sample was estimated by amplification of reference gene primers within the assay. To quantify the absolute abundance of each unique TCRbeta CDR3 rearrangement, sequence reads were collapsed and filtered. For each sample, productive Simpson clonality was calculated as the square root of Simpson's diversity index over productive rearrangements. Not all clones reach the TCRdb copy of this immuneACCESS table, which keeps in-frame sequences only. Checked studies attribute under half of the gap to unresolved V genes and leave the rest unexplained. From that table come the V and J calls and clone size; the DNA was used to work out D and trimming. The sample data list about 87,000 clones, and roughly four fifths of these were observed just once. The ten largest clones take up about 2% of the sample.

Points on this clone: The clone's antigen remains unknown. No qualities accompany the bases; no much larger clone lies one base away.

The sequenced sample was peripheral blood. The sequence was obtained from a woman between 65 and 79 years old with acute or convalescent COVID-19. The chain employs TRBV30 and TRBJ1-2, with the D gene call left open. The DNA sequence is TGTGCCTGGAGTGTTTTGAAACAGCCCTATGGCTACACCTTC. It translates to CAWSVLKQPYGYTF.